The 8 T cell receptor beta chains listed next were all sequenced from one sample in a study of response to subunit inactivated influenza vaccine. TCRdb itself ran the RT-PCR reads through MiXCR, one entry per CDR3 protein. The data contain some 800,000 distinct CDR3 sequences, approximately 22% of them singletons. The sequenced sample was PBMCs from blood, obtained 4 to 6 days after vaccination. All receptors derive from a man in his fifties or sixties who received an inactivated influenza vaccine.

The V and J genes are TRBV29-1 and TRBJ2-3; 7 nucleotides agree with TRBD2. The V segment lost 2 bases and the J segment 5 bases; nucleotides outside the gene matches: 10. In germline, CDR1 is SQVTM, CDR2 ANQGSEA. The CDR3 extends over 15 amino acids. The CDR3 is CSVEQAGRGIDTQYF. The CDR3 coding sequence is TGCAGCGTTGAACAAGCGGGGAGAGGGATAGATACGCAGTATTTT.

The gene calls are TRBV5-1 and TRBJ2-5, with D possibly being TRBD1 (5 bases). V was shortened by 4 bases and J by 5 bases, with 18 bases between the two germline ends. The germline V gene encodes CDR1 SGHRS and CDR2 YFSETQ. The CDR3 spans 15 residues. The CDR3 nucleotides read TGCGCCAGCAGCACAGCAAGACCAGGGCTGGAGACCCAGTACTTC. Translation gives CASSTARPGLETQYF.

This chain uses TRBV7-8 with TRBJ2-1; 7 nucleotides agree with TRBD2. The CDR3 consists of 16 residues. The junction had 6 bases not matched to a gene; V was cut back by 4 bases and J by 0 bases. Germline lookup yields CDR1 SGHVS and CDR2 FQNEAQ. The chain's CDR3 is CASSSPSGDSYNEQFF. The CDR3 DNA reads TGTGCCAGCAGCTCCCCTAGCGGCGACTCCTACAATGAGCAGTTCTTC.

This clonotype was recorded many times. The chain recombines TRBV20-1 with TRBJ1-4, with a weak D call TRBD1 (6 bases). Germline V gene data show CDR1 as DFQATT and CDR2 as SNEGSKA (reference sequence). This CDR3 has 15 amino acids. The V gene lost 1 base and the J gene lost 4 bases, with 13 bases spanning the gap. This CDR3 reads CSARVSGQLNEKLFF. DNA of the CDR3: TGCAGTGCTAGAGTCTCCGGACAGCTTAATGAAAAACTGTTTTTT.

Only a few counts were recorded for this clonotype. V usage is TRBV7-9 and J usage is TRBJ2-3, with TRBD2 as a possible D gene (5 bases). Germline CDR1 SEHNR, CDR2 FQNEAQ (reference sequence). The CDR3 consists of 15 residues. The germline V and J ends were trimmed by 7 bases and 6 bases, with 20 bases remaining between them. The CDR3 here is CASTLYSWESDTQYF. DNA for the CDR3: TGTGCCAGCACCCTTTATTCCTGGGAGTCGGATACGCAGTATTTT.

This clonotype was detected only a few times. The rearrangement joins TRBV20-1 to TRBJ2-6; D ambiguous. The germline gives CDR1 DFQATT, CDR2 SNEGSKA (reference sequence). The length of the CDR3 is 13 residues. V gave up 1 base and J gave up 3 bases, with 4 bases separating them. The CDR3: CSARVRGANVLTF. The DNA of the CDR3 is TGCAGTGCTAGAGTCCGTGGGGCCAACGTCCTGACTTTC.

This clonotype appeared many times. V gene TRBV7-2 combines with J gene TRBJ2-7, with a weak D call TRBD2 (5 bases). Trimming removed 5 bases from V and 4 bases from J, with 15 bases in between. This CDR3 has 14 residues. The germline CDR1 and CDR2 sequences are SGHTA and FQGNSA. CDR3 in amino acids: CASSLAGKGYEQYF. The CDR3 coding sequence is TGTGCCAGCAGCCTTGCGGGCAAAGGGTACGAGCAGTACTTC.

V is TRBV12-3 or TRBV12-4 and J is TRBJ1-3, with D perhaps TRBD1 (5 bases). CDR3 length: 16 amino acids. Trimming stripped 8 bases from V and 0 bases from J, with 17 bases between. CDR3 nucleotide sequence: TGTGCCAGCTCGCAGTGGCTGACAGCCTCTGGAAACACCATATATTTT. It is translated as CASSQWLTASGNTIYF.